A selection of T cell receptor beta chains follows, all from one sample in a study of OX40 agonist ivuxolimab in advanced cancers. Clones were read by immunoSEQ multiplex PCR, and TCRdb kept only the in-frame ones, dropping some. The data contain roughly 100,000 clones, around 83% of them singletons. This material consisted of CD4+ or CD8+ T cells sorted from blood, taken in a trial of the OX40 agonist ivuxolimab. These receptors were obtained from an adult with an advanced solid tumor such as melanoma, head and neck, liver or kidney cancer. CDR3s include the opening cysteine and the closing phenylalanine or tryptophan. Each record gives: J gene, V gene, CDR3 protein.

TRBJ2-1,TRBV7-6,CASSPAGDSYNEQFF
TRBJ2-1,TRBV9,CASSADSGTYNEQFF
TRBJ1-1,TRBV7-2,CASSLGQGSTEAFF
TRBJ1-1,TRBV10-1,CASSESKELGNTEAFF
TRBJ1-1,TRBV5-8,CASSSGQPTKNTEAFF
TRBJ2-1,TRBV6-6,CASRTFAATTPNEQFF
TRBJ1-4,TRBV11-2,CASSLDPGTLITATNEKLFF
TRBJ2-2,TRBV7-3,CASSPGGARTGELFF
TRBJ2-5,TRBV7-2,CASSLVGGLQETQYF
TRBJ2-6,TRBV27,CASSAYRGPVSGANVLTF
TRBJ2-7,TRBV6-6,CASSYSRGVGEQYF
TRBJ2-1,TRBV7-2,CASSLAGTESYNEQFF
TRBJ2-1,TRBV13,CASSLNLAGGLSNEQFF
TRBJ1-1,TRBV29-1,CSSWGTMNTEAFF
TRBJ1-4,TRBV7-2,CASSTQNQEGGEKLFF
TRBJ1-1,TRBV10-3,CAIKDRDGFTEAFF
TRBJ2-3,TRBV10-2,CASSEEAGFTDTQYF
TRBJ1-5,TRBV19,CASSRGQVVSYSNQPQHF
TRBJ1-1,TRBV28,CAREGYEAFF
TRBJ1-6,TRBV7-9,CASRRSPLHF
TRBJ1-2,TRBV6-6,CASSYKLIRGVDGYTF
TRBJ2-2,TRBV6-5,CASTWRRGDTGELFF
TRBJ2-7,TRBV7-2,CASSLWGYEQYF
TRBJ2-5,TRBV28,CASSLSQGGRETQYF
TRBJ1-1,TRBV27,CASRLLSGTEAFF
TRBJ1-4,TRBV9,CASSVGAANEKLFF
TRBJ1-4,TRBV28,CASSSTGSLGEKLFF
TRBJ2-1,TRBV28,CASRSTSGGPDNEQFF
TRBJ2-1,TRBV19,CASSRNVNEQFF
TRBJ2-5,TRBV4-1,CASSLGTAASGEETQYF
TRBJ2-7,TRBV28,CASDRGAEQYF
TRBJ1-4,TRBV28,CASSALATTNEKLFF
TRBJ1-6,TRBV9,CASSVLDRAASPLHF
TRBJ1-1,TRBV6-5,CASSYSPGQPEAFF
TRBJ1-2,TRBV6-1,CAIWTAANYGYTF
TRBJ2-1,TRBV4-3,CASSSGRKDEQFF
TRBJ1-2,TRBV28,CASRSPGGGYGYTF
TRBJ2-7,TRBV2,CASSEPPTGLQYEQYF
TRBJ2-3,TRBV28,CASCRTRGLSDTQYF
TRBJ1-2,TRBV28,CASRTVPANYGYTF
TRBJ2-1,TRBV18,CASSPPTGEKGQFF
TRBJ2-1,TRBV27,CASRSAGGRYNEQFF
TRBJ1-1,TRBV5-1,CASSPVWGGNTEAFF
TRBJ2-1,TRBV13,CASSRYTRTSGRQSYNEQFF
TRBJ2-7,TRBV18,CASSPGQGADEQYF
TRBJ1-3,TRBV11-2,CASSLVGRGLGNTIYF
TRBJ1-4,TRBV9,CASSVGDGATNEKLFF
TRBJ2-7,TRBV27,CASSMTSLSYEQYF
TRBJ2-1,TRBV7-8,CASSLAGGLREQFF
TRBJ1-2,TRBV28,CASSIQGAPGGYTF
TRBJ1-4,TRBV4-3,CASSRYSQNNEKLFF
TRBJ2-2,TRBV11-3,CASSLDQGGHTGELFF
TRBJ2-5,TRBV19,CASSPRTSGMYTQYF
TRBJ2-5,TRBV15,CATSRGQGAGETQYF
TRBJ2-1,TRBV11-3,CASSLGGALGNEQFF
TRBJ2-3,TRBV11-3,CASSLGLAGGGDTQYF
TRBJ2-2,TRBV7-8,CASTAHRDTGELFF
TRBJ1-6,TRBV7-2,CASSPYREPPLHF
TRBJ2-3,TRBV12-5,CASGAGGLGNLGTDTQYF